This T cell receptor (beta chain) was found in a study of blood T cell repertoires in COVID-19. Germline values: CDR1 SGDLS, CDR2 YYNGEE. The CDR3 consists of 17 residues. V lost 0 bases and J lost 2; bases outside the gene matches: 5. Only in-frame clones appear in the TCRdb table, and some are missing; sequencing was by immunoSEQ multiplex PCR. The table shows 200,000 or so clones, with roughly 85% occurring only once. Sequencing input: peripheral blood. The TCR sequence derives from a woman in her twenties or thirties with acute or convalescent COVID-19. The chain combines TRBV9 with TRBJ2-3; TRBD2 matches at 11 bases. The CDR3 coding sequence is TGTGCCAGCAGCGTAGCTACGACTAGCGGGAACACAGATACGCAGTATTTT. Encoded protein: CASSVATTSGNTDTQYF.